The clone carrying this TCR beta chain was seen just once. Assay: immunoSEQ multiplex PCR; the TCRdb copy retains only in-frame clones and omits some. The table records hundreds of thousands of clones, just under 90% of them present only once. This sample is part of a study of blood T cell repertoires in COVID-19. Study-level background: T cells, B-cell-depleted T cells, or PBMCs provided the cDNA or gDNA that served as material.

CDR1 and CDR2 from the germline V gene are SGHVS and FNYEAQ. V shed 0 bases and J 4 bases; nucleotides not matched to a gene: 5. CDR3 length: 16 residues. Input material: PBMCs or T cells enriched from blood (not recorded which). The receptor's source is a woman in her forties or fifties who had recovered from COVID-19. The chain carries TRBV7-6 and TRBJ2-3; 9 bases line up with TRBD2. The DNA for the CDR3 is TGTGCCAGCAGCTTAGCCAGCGGGGGGCTCGCAGATACGCAGTATTTT. Translating gives CASSLASGGLADTQYF.